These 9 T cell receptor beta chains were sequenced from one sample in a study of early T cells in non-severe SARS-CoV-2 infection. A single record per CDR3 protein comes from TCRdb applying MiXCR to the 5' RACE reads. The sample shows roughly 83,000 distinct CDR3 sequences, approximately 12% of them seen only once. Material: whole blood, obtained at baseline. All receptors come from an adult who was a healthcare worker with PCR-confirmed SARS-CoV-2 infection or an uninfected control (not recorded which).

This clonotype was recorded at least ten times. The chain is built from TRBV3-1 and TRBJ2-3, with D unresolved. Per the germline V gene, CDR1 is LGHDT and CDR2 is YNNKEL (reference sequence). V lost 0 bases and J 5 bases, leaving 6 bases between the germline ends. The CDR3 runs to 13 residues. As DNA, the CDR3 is TGTGCCAGCAGCCAAGACAAGAGAGATACGCAGTATTTT. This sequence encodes CASSQDKRDTQYF.

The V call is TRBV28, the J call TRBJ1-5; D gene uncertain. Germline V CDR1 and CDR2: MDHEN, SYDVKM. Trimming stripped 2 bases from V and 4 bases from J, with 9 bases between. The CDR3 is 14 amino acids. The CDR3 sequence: CASSLTTANQPQHF. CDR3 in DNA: TGTGCCAGCAGTTTAACAACAGCGAATCAGCCCCAGCATTTT.

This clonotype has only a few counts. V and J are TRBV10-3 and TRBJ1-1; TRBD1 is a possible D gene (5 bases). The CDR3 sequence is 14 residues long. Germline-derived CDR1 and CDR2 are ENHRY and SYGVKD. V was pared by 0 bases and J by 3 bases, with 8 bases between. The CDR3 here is CAISESRVYTEAFF. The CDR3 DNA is TGTGCCATCAGTGAGTCCAGGGTGTACACTGAAGCTTTCTTT.

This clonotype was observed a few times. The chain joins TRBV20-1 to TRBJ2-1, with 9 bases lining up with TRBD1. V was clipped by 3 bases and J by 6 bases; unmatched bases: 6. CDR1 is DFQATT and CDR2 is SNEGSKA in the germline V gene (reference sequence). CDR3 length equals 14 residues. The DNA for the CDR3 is TGCAGTGCTAGCCGGACAGGGGAAGGCAATGAGCAGTTCTTC. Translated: CSASRTGEGNEQFF.

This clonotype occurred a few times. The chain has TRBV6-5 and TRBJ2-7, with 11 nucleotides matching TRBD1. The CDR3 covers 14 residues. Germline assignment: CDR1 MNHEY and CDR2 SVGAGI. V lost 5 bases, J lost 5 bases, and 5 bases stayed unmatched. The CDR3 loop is CASSRGQGANEQYF. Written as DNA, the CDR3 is TGTGCCAGCAGTCGAGGACAGGGGGCTAACGAGCAGTACTTC.

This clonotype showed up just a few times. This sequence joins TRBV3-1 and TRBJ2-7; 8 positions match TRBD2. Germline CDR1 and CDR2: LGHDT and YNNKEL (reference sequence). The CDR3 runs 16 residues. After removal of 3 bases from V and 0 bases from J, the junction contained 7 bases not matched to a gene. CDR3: CASSHLGGRSSYEQYF. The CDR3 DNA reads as TGTGCCAGCAGCCATCTCGGCGGGAGGAGCTCCTACGAGCAGTACTTC.

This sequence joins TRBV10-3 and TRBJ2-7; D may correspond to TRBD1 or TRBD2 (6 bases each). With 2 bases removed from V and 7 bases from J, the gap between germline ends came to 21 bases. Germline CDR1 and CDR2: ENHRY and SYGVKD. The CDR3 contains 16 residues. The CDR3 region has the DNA TGTGCCATCAGTGAGGCCCACCCCGGGGGCCTCGGAGAGCAGTACTTC. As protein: CAISEAHPGGLGEQYF.

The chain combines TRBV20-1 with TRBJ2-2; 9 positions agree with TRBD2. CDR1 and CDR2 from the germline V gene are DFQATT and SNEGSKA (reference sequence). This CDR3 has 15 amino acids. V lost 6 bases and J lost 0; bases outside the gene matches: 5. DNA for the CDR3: TGCAGTGCGCGGACTAGCGCGGCGAACACCGGGGAGCTGTTTTTT. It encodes CSARTSAANTGELFF.

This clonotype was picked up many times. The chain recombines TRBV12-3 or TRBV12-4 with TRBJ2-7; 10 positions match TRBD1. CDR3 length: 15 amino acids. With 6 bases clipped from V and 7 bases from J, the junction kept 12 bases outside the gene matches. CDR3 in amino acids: CASSPTGGISWEQYF. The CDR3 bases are TGTGCCAGCAGCCCGACAGGGGGCATCTCCTGGGAGCAGTACTTC.